These 12 T cell receptor beta chains originate from one sample sequenced in a study of T-cell memory formation after mild COVID-19. TCRdb re-called the 5' RACE reads through MiXCR, storing one row per CDR3 protein. This repertoire shows about 340,000 distinct CDR3 sequences, under 25% found once; its top ten account for roughly an eighth. Source material: PBMCs or a T cell subset sorted from them (not recorded which). The receptors here all came from an adult woman who had mild COVID-19 (a few samples of this study predate the infection). Cell type and time point are not known.

J is TRBJ2-7 and V is TRBV2; D uncertain. Trimming took 5 bases from V and 3 from J, leaving 17 bases between them. The CDR3 totals 15 residues. CDR1 SNHLY and CDR2 FYNNEI come from the germline V gene. CDR3 protein: CASSNGPTADYEQYF. The CDR3 region has the DNA TGTGCCAGCAGTAACGGACCCACCGCTGACTACGAGCAGTACTTC.

The V gene is TRBV7-9, the J gene TRBJ2-2; D might be TRBD1 or TRBD2, each matching 5 bases. The ends were cut back, 5 bases at V and 6 bases at J, with 13 bases in the middle. The CDR3 extends over 14 amino acids. From germline, CDR1 is SEHNR and CDR2 FQNEAQ (reference sequence). The CDR3 spells CASSPVPGPGELFF. DNA for the CDR3: TGTGCCAGCAGCCCCGTTCCGGGGCCCGGGGAGCTGTTTTTT.

The chain carries TRBV25-1 and TRBJ1-4; 9 bases line up with TRBD1. V shed 4 bases, J shed 7 bases, and the junction held 4 bases outside the gene matches. The CDR3 loop spans 14 amino acids. Germline V gives CDR1 MGHDK, CDR2 SYGVNS. CDR3 protein: CASSGDREVEKLFF. The DNA for the CDR3 is TGTGCCAGCAGTGGGGACAGGGAGGTTGAAAAACTGTTTTTT.

This clonotype appeared a few times. The gene calls are TRBV12-3 or TRBV12-4 and TRBJ2-7, with D possibly being TRBD1 (5 bases). V shed 8 bases and J shed 5 bases, with 7 bases lying between them. The CDR3 runs to 10 residues. CDR3 amino acids: CASPTDEQYF. The CDR3 nucleotides read TGTGCCAGCCCGACAGACGAGCAGTACTTC.

V usage is TRBV5-1 and J usage is TRBJ2-3; D possibly matches TRBD1 or TRBD2 (5 bases each). This CDR3 comprises 14 residues. In germline, CDR1 is SGHRS, CDR2 YFSETQ. Trimming removed 4 bases at V and 4 bases at J, with 13 bases between. The CDR3 coding sequence is TGCGCCAGCAGCGGGGGTCGTGGTGCAGATACGCAGTATTTT. Its protein product is CASSGGRGADTQYF. Combining the CDR3 with reference TRBV5-1 and TRBJ2-3 gives the whole variable domain KAGVTQTPRYLIKTRGQQVTLSCSPISGHRSVSWYQQTPGQGLQFLFEYFSETQRNKGNFPGRFSGRQFSNSRSEMNVSTLELGDSALYLCASSGGRGADTQYFGPGTRLTVL.

The chain carries TRBV4-1 and TRBJ1-4; tentatively, D is TRBD1 (6 bases). Germline loops: CDR1 MGHRA, CDR2 YSYEKL. V gave up 3 bases and J gave up 7 bases, with 15 bases separating them. This CDR3 has 15 amino acids. This chain's CDR3 is CASSHVEGGAEKLFF. Here the CDR3 DNA reads TGCGCCAGCAGCCATGTCGAGGGGGGTGCTGAAAAACTGTTTTTT.

The table lists this clonotype with a few counts. This chain connects TRBV5-1 to TRBJ2-7; a weak D match, TRBD2 (5 bases). V was cut by 3 bases and J by 1 base, with 17 bases left in between. CDR1 and CDR2 (germline): SGHRS, YFSETQ. The CDR3 runs 16 residues. The CDR3 DNA follows: TGCGCCAGCAGCTCCCAAGGGAGCCCACATTCCTACGAGCAGTACTTC. Its translation: CASSSQGSPHSYEQYF.

This clonotype has ten or more counts. The V call is TRBV5-1, the J call TRBJ2-3; TRBD2 matches 8 bases. Per the germline V gene, CDR1 is SGHRS and CDR2 is YFSETQ. The CDR3 totals 14 residues. V shed 3 bases and J 5 bases; nucleotides not matched to a gene: 5. CDR3 DNA: TGCGCCAGCAGCTCCTCCGGGACTAGAGATACGCAGTATTTT. As protein: CASSSSGTRDTQYF.

This clonotype was seen many times. The genes are TRBV5-1 and TRBJ2-5; no clear D gene. Germline V CDR1 and CDR2: SGHRS, YFSETQ. CDR3 length: 13 amino acids. The V end was cut by 0 bases, the J end by 9 bases, with 12 bases between. DNA of the CDR3: TGCGCCAGCAGCTTGGACAGTACGAGAGCCCAGTACTTC. Protein product: CASSLDSTRAQYF. The variable domain in full, completed from reference TRBV5-1 and TRBJ2-5, reads KAGVTQTPRYLIKTRGQQVTLSCSPISGHRSVSWYQQTPGQGLQFLFEYFSETQRNKGNFPGRFSGRQFSNSRSEMNVSTLELGDSALYLCASSLDSTRAQYFGPGTRLLVL.

J is TRBJ2-3 and V is TRBV3-1; no clear D gene. CDR1 is LGHDT, CDR2 YNNKEL, per germline (reference sequence). The CDR3 runs 15 residues. V lost 4 bases and J 0 bases, leaving 11 bases between the germline ends. CDR3 sequence: CASSRRPSSTDTQYF. CDR3 nucleotides: TGTGCCAGCAGCCGGCGGCCTTCTAGCACAGATACGCAGTATTTT.

This clonotype was seen a handful of times. V and J are TRBV7-9 and TRBJ2-7; a weak D match, TRBD2 (6 bases). The CDR3 is 13 amino acids. Trimming took 8 bases from V and 2 from J, leaving 13 bases between them. CDR1 and CDR2 from the germline V gene are SEHNR and FQNEAQ (reference sequence). CDR3 region: CASGGGGAYEQYF. In DNA form, the CDR3 reads TGTGCCAGCGGGGGAGGAGGCGCCTACGAGCAGTACTTC.

J is TRBJ2-3 and V is TRBV7-9; 13 nucleotides align to TRBD2. The germline V gene has CDR1 SEHNR and CDR2 FQNEAQ (reference sequence). Trimming cost V 1 base and J 4 bases; bases outside gene matches: 5. This CDR3 contains 17 residues. CDR3 sequence: CASSLGLAGGGSDTQYF. For the CDR3, the DNA is TGTGCCAGCAGCTTAGGACTAGCGGGAGGAGGCTCAGATACGCAGTATTTT.